A selection of T cell receptor beta chains follows, all from one sample in a study of blood T cell repertoires in COVID-19. The data were produced by immunoSEQ multiplex PCR, yet TCRdb's version contains in-frame clones alone and is incomplete. The sample has roughly 100,000 clones; 85% to 90% are singletons. The sequencing input was peripheral blood. The receptors were gathered from a human donor in a cohort sampled during active COVID-19. The CDR3 runs from the conserved cysteine through the conserved F or W. D genes are given only for firm matches. For some rows the clone size is stated as once, few or many, or as a class when expanded; others skip it.

TRBV5-1,TRBD1,NA,TRBJ1-1,TGCGCCAGCAGCCCTCGACAGGGGGATACTGAAGCTTTCTTT,CASSPRQGDTEAFF
TRBV15,TRBD1,NA,TRBJ1-4,TGTGCCACCAGCAGAGATTTGGGACAGCCTGAAAAACTGTTTTTT,CATSRDLGQPEKLFF
TRBV7-2,TRBD2,NA,TRBJ2-1,TGTGCCAGCAGCTTAGGTTACGGGGGGATTGGGAATGAGCAGTTCTTC,CASSLGYGGIGNEQFF
TRBV9,NA,NA,TRBJ1-4,TGTGCCAGCAGCGTAAGGCAGGATACTGCAACTAATGAAAAACTGTTTTTT,CASSVRQDTATNEKLFF
TRBV13,TRBD2,NA,TRBJ2-7,TGTGCCAGCAGCTTAGAGGGCGGACTAGCGGGAGTCCCCTCCTACGAGCAGTACTTC,CASSLEGGLAGVPSYEQYF
TRBV7-2,TRBD2,NA,TRBJ2-7,TGTGCCAGCAGTCTCCGGACTAGCGGGAATCGTTTTGAGCAGTACTTC,CASSLRTSGNRFEQYF
TRBV3-1/TRBV3-2,NA,NA,TRBJ1-1,TGTGCCAGCAGCCCACGGGTTAACCCTGAAGCTTTCTTT,CASSPRVNPEAFF
TRBV5-6,TRBD1,few,TRBJ1-6,TGTGCCAGCAGCTTGGCAGGGGGCGGCTCACCCCTCCACTTT,CASSLAGGGSPLHF
TRBV27,NA,NA,TRBJ2-1,TGTGCCAGCAGTTTTCCGGGATACTACAATGAGCAGTTCTTC,CASSFPGYYNEQFF
TRBV7-2,NA,once,TRBJ1-3,TGTGCCAGCAGCTTATTATCATCGAGCTCTGGAAACACCATATATTTT,CASSLLSSSSGNTIYF
TRBV6-2/TRBV6-3,TRBD2,NA,TRBJ2-3,TGTGCCAGCAGTTTCACTAGCGGGTCACTTGATACGCAGTATTTT,CASSFTSGSLDTQYF
TRBV15,NA,NA,TRBJ2-2,TGTGCCACCAGCAGACCTATCAGGGGCGAGAACACCGGGGAGCTGTTTTTT,CATSRPIRGENTGELFF
TRBV7-9,TRBD1,NA,TRBJ1-2,TGTGCCAGCAGCTTAGCGACAGGGGGTATTAGTGGCTACACCTTC,CASSLATGGISGYTF
TRBV14,NA,NA,TRBJ2-1,TGTGCCAGCAGCTGGAAAGGGGGTACCTACAATGAGCAGTTCTTC,CASSWKGGTYNEQFF
TRBV7-9,NA,NA,TRBJ1-2,TGTGCCAGCAGCTTAGTCGGGGTAGCCTATGGCTACACCTTC,CASSLVGVAYGYTF
TRBV24-1,NA,NA,TRBJ2-5,TGTGCCACCAGTGATTTCGCGGGGACAGCCCAAGAGACCCAGTACTTC,CATSDFAGTAQETQYF
TRBV13,NA,NA,TRBJ2-7,TGTGCCAGCAGCTTAGCCCCCAGGAAACCCTACGAGCAGTACTTC,CASSLAPRKPYEQYF
TRBV7-6,TRBD2,NA,TRBJ2-5,TGTGCCAGCAGCTTAGGAGCGGGGGTGCCGCAAGAGACCCAGTACTTC,CASSLGAGVPQETQYF
TRBV23-1,NA,NA,TRBJ1-3,TGCGCCAGCAGTCCCCCGGGGGGAAACACCATATATTTT,CASSPPGGNTIYF
TRBV28,NA,once,TRBJ2-5,TGTGCCAGCAGTTTATCCGGCGGCCAAGAGACCCAGTACTTC,CASSLSGGQETQYF